This T cell receptor (beta chain) was sequenced for a study of Graves' ophthalmopathy and Graves' hyperthyroidism. Study results and caveats: Detection in blood was also observed for most expanded thyroid clonotypes above 0.001 frequency. Researchers report that a 13-signature model separated ophthalmopathy from stable hyperthyroidism, posting around 86% sensitivity and 65% to 82% specificity.

V shed 1 base and J 8 bases; nucleotides not matched to a gene: 9. Germline loops: CDR1 MGHRA, CDR2 YSYEKL. The CDR3 contains 15 residues. Investigators amplified TCR beta CDR3 regions from RNA transcripts. The library came from an HTBI-primed first-round RT-PCR and a second-round multiplex PCR. In TCRdb, the multiplex PCR reads were re-called with MiXCR into one record per CDR3 protein. The top ten hold 40% to 55% of the sample, which has hundreds of thousands of distinct CDR3 sequences, around 50% seen once. This clonotype was observed a handful of times. Antigen unknown. Ophthalmopathy cases showed moderate-to-severe activity, scoring CAS ≥3 and NOSPECS ≥4, with duration under 3 months. An approximately 10 ml volume of fresh peripheral blood provided the PBMCs.

The sequencing sample was made of peripheral blood. This receptor was taken from an adult man with Graves' ophthalmopathy. The chain has TRBV4-1 and TRBJ1-2, with 8 bases that match TRBD1. The DNA for the CDR3 is TGCGCCAGCAGCCAAGTTGAGACAGGGGAAAGCGGCTACACCTTC. This translates into CASSQVETGESGYTF.